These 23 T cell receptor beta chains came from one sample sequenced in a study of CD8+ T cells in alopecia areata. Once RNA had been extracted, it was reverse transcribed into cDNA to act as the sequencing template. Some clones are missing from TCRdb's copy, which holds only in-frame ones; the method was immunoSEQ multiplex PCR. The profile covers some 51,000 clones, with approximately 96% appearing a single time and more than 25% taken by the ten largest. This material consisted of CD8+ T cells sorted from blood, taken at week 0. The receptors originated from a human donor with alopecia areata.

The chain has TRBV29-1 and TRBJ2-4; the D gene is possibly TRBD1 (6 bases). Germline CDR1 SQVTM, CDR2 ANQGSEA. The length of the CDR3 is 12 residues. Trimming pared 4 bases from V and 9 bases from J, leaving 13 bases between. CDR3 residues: CSVAGVQGIQYF. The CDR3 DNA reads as TGCAGCGTTGCAGGGGTCCAGGGCATTCAGTACTTC.

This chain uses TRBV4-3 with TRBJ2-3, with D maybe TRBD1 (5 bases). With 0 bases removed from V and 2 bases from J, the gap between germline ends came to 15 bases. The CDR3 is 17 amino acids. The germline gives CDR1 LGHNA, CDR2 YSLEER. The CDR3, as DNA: TGCGCCAGCAGCCAAGATTTCGACAGTGAGAACACAGATACGCAGTATTTT. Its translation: CASSQDFDSENTDTQYF.

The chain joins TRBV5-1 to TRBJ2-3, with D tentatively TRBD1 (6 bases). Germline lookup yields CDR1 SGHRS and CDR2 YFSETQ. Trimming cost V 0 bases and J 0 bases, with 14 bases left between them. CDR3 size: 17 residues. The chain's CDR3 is CASSLDRASFSTDTQYF. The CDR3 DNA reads TGCGCCAGCAGCTTGGACAGGGCGAGTTTTAGCACAGATACGCAGTATTTT.

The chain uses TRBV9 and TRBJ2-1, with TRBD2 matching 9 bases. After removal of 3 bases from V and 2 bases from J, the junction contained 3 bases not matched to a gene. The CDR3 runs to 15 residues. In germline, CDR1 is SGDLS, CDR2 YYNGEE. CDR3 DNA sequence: TGTGCCAGCAGCGGAAGCGGGGGGACCTACAATGAGCAGTTCTTC. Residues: CASSGSGGTYNEQFF.

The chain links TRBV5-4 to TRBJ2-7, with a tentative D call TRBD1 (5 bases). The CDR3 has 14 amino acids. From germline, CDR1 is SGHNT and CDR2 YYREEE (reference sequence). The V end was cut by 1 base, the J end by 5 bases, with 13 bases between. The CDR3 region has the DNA TGTGCCAGCAGCTTGTCATTAGGGGTCCACGAGCAGTACTTC. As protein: CASSLSLGVHEQYF.

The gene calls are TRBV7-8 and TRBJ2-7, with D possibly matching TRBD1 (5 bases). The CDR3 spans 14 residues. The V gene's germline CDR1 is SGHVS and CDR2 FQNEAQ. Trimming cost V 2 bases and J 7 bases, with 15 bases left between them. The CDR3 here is CASSLLVGSGEQYF. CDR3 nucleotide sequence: TGTGCCAGCAGCTTACTGGTGGGGTCAGGGGAGCAGTACTTC.

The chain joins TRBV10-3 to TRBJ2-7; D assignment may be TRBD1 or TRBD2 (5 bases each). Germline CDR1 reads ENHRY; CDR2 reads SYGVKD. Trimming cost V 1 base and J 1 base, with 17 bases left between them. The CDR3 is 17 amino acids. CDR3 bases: TGTGCCATCAGTGAGTGGGAGACAGCGACCGCATCCTACGAGCAGTACTTC. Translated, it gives CAISEWETATASYEQYF.

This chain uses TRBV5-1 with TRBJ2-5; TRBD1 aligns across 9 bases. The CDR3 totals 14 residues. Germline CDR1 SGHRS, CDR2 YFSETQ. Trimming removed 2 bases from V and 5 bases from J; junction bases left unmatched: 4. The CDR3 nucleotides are TGCGCCAGCAGCTTAGGGACAGGGAAGGAGACCCAGTACTTC. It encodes CASSLGTGKETQYF.

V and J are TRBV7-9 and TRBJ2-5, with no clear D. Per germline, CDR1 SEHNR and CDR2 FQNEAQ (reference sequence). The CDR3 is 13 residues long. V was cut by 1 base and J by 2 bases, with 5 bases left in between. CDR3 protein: CASSLVPQETQYF. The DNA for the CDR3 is TGTGCCAGCAGCTTAGTTCCTCAAGAGACCCAGTACTTC.

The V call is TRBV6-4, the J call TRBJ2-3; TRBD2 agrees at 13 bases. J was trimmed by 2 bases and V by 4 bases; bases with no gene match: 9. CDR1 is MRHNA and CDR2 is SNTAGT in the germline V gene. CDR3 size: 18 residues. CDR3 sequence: CASSASGTSGAYTDTQYF. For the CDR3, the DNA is TGTGCCAGCAGTGCCTCCGGGACTAGCGGGGCATACACAGATACGCAGTATTTT.

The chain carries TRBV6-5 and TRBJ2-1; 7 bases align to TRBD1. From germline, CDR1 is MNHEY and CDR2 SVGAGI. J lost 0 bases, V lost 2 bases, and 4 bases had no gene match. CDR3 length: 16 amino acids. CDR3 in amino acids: CASSYGAGGSYNEQFF. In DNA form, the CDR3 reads TGTGCCAGCAGTTACGGGGCAGGGGGCTCCTACAATGAGCAGTTCTTC.

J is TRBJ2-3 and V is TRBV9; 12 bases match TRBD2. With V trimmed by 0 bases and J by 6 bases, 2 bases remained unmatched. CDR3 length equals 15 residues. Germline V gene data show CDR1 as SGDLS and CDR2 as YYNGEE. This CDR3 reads CASSVGTSGADTQYF. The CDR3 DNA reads TGTGCCAGCAGCGTAGGGACTAGCGGGGCTGATACGCAGTATTTT.

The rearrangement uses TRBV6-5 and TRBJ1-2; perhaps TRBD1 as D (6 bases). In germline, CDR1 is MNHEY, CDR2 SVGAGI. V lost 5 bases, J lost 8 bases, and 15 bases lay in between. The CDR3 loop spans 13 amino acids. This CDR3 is CASSPRQEAGYTF. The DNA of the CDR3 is TGTGCCAGCAGTCCCAGACAGGAGGCCGGCTACACCTTC.

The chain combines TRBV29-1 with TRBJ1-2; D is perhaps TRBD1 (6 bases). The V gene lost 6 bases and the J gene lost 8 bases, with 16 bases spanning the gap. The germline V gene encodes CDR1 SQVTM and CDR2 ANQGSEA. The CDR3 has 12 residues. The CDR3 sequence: CSVLQGDYGYTF. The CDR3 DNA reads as TGCAGCGTGCTACAGGGAGATTACGGCTACACCTTC. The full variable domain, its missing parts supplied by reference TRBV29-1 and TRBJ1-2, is SAVISQKPSRDICQRGTSLTIQCQVDSQVTMMFWYRQQPGQSLTLIATANQGSEATYESGFVIDKFPISRPNLTFSTLTVSNMSPEDSSIYLCSVLQGDYGYTFGSGTRLTVV.

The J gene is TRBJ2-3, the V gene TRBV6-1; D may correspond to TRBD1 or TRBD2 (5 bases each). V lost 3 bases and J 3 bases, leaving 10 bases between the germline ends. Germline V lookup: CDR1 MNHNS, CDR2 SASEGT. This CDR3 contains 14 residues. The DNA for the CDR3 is TGTGCCAGCAGTGACCTTGGGGGTACAGATACGCAGTATTTT. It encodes CASSDLGGTDTQYF.

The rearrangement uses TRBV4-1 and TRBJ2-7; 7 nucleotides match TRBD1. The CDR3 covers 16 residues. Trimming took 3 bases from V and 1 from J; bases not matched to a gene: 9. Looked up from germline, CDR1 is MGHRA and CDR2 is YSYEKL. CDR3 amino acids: CASSQGWAGGSYEQYF. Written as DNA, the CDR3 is TGCGCCAGCAGCCAGGGATGGGCAGGGGGTTCCTACGAGCAGTACTTC.

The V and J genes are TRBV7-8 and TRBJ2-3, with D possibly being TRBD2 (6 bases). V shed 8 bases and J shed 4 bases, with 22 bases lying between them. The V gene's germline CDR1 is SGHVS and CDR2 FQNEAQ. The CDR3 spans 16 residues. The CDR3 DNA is TGTGCCAGCCACCCCAACCCGCGGGGCCCCGCAGATACGCAGTATTTT. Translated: CASHPNPRGPADTQYF. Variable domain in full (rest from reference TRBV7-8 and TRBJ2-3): GAGVSQSPRYKVAKRGQDVALRCDPISGHVSLFWYQQALGQGPEFLTYFQNEAQLDKSGLPSDRFFAERPEGSVSTLKIQRTQQEDSAVYLCASHPNPRGPADTQYFGPGTRLTVL.

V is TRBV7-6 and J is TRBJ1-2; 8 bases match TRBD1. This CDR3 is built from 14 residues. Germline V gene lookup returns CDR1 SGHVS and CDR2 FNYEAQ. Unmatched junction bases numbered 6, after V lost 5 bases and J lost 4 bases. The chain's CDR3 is CASSPLTGGYGYTF. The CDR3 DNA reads TGTGCCAGCAGCCCTCTTACAGGGGGCTATGGCTACACCTTC.

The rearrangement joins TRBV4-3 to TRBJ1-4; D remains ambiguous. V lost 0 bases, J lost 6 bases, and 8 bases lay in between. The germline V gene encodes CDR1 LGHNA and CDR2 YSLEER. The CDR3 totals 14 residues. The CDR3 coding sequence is TGCGCCAGCAGCCAAGACCGGGGTTATGAAAAACTGTTTTTT. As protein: CASSQDRGYEKLFF.

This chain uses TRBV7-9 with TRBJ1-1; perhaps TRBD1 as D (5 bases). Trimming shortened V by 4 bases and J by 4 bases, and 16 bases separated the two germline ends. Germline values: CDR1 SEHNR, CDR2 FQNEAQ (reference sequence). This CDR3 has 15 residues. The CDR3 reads CASSSNLGRSTEAFF. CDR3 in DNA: TGTGCCAGCAGCTCGAATCTGGGACGAAGCACTGAAGCTTTCTTT.

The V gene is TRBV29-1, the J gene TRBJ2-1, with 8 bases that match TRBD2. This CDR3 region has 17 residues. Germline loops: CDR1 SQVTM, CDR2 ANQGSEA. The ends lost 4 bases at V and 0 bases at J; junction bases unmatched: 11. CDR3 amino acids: CSVVRAGDYRSYNEQFF. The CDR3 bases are TGCAGCGTTGTTAGAGCGGGGGATTACCGCTCCTACAATGAGCAGTTCTTC.

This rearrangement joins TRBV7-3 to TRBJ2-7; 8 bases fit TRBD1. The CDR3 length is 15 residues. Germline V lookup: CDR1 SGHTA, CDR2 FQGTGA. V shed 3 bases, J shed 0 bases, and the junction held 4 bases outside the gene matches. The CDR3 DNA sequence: TGTGCCAGCAGCTTGGGGACAGGACCCTCCTACGAGCAGTACTTC. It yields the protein CASSLGTGPSYEQYF.

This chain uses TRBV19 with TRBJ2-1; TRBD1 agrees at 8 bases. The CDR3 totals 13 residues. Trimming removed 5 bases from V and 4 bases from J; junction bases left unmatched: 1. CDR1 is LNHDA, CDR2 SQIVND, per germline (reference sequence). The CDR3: CASSQGAYNEQFF. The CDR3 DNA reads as TGTGCCAGTAGTCAGGGGGCGTACAATGAGCAGTTCTTC.